This T cell receptor (beta chain) came from a study of blood T cell repertoires in COVID-19. Whole-study context: PBMCs, B-cell-depleted T cells, or T cells were the source of the cDNA or gDNA that made up the material.

The cohort comprised adults aged roughly 18 to 95 years residing in 24 US areas. This clone was detected only a few times. Measured with immunoSEQ multiplex PCR; TCRdb has only the in-frame clones, and not every one. The table lists about 400,000 clones, approximately 88% of them singletons. The TCR originated in a woman in her 40s with acute COVID-19. The sample consisted of PBMCs or T cells enriched from blood (not recorded which).

The chain's CDR3 is CSARWDSLAFF. CDR3 in DNA: TGCAGTGCTAGATGGGACAGCCTAGCTTTCTTT. This chain uses TRBV20-1 with TRBJ1-1, with TRBD1 matching 7 bases. The J segment lost 10 bases and the V segment lost 2 bases, leaving 4 bases of the junction unmatched. The CDR3 consists of 11 residues. CDR1 and CDR2 (germline): DFQATT, SNEGSKA (reference sequence).